This T cell receptor (beta chain) was captured by sequencing in a study of HIV-infected patients and healthy controls. Study-level points and caveats: CMV-associated CDR3s mostly grew nonsignificantly during therapy, while HIV-associated CDR3s declined significantly. In HIV-infected patients, the apparent post-therapy Gini index recovery did not replicate in size-matched data. Healthy control repertoires had roughly threefold more distinct CDR3s than untreated HIV+ repertoires, and higher Shannon diversity. HIV-infected patients and controls differed significantly in mean usage of eight alpha and eight beta V genes.

Reverse transcription used 450 to 500 ng RNA and constant-region primers for alpha and beta. Using multiplexing indices, alpha and beta chain libraries were generated apart by chain-specific third strand synthesis. TCRdb processed the 5' RACE reads anew with MiXCR; each CDR3 protein has one entry. The table records some 17,000 distinct CDR3 sequences, more than 7.5% of them present only once. No cell fractionation was done, so the repertoire covers all unsorted peripheral blood T cells. This CDR3 region has 16 residues. CDR1 is LGHNA and CDR2 is YNFKEQ in the germline V gene. With 0 bases removed from V and 0 bases from J, the gap between germline ends came to 9 bases. By proportion, this clonotype is medium-sized (0.01 to 0.1%). Its antigen is currently unknown.

The V gene is TRBV4-2, the J gene TRBJ2-1; D is unresolved. The sequence derives from an adult in good health. Sequencing was carried out using blood. CDR3 loop: CASSQESRTSYNEQFF. CDR3 bases: TGTGCCAGCAGCCAAGAGAGCAGAACCTCCTACAATGAGCAGTTCTTC.